What follows describes a single T cell receptor beta chain. The data are from a study of blood T cell repertoires in COVID-19. Sequencing used immunoSEQ multiplex PCR; TCRdb keeps in-frame clones, though not all of them. The table includes about 280,000 clones, around 91% detected once. CDR1 is WNHNN and CDR2 is SYGVQD in the germline V gene (reference sequence). This CDR3 comprises 14 residues. V lost 5 bases and J lost 5; bases outside the gene matches: 8. The sequenced sample consisted of PBMCs or T cells enriched from blood (not recorded which). The V gene is TRBV10-1, the J gene TRBJ2-5; 7 bases map to TRBD1. The clonotype comes from a woman under 30 with acute COVID-19. CDR3 sequence: CASSRGGAGETQYF. The CDR3 nucleotides read TGCGCCAGCAGTCGAGGGGGCGCCGGGGAGACCCAGTACTTC.